This TCR beta chain was documented in a study of shared clonotypes between healthy human individuals. Study results and caveats: The four-donor shared clonotypes exceeded non-shared clonotypes in generation probability, with non-shared ones scoring lower.

Genomic DNA from each subset was divided evenly over several immunoSEQ plates. Sequencing was performed with immunoSEQ multiplex PCR; in TCRdb, only in-frame clones are kept and a portion is missing. The sample includes hundreds of thousands of clones, approximately 79% seen only once; the top ten take 9% to 12%. The V gene's germline CDR1 is LNHDA and CDR2 SQIVND (reference sequence). V was pared by 6 bases and J by 5 bases, with 2 bases of the junction left unmatched. This CDR3 comprises 13 residues. This clone came up once. Antigen unknown. This rearrangement joins TRBV19 to TRBJ2-3; 10 bases agree with TRBD2. The TCR comes from a man in his thirties or forties in good health. Input material: memory CD4+ T cells sorted from blood. Subset defined: CD45RA-negative fraction. CDR3 sequence (DNA): TGTGCCAGTAGGGGACTAGCGATAGATACGCAGTATTTT. The encoded protein is CASRGLAIDTQYF.